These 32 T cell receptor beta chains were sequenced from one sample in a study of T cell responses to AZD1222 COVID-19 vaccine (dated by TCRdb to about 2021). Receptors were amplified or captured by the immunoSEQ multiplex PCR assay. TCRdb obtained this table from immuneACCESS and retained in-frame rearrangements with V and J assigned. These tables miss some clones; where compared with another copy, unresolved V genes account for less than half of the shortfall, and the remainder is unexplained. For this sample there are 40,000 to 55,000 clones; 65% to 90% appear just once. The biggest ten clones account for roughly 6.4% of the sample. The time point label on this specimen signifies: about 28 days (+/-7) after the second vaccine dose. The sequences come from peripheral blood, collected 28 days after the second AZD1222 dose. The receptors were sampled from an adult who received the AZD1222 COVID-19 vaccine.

The CDR3 sequence: CASSYPTSGFSTDTQYF. The CDR3 region has the DNA TGTGCCAGCAGTTACCCCACTAGCGGTTTTAGCACAGATACGCAGTATTTT. The chain carries TRBV6-2 or TRBV6-3 and TRBJ2-3, with TRBD2 identical over 8 bases. CDR3 length: 17 residues. Trimming at V came to 2 bases and at J to 0 bases, leaving 7 bases not matched to a gene. Germline CDR1 is MNHEY and CDR2 is SVGEGT.

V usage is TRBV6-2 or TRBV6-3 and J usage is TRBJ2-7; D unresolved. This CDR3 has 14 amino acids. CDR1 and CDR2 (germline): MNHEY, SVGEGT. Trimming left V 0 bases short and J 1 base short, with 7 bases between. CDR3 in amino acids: CASSYSGVSYEQYF. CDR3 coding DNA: TGTGCCAGCAGTTACTCTGGGGTTTCCTACGAGCAGTACTTC.

CDR3 DNA sequence: TGTGCCAGCAGCTCCGGGACTAGGAAAGATACGCAGTATTTT. Its translation is CASSSGTRKDTQYF. This sequence joins TRBV7-9 and TRBJ2-3; 8 bases are shared with TRBD2. The CDR3 loop spans 14 amino acids. CDR1 SEHNR and CDR2 FQNEAQ come from the germline V gene (reference sequence). The V segment lost 4 bases and the J segment 5 bases; nucleotides outside the gene matches: 5.

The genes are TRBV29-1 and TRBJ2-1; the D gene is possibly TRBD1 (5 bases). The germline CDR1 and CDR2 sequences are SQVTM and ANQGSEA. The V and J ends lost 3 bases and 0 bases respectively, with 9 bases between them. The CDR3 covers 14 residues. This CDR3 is CSVEQGLSYNEQFF. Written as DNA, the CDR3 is TGCAGCGTTGAGCAGGGTCTCTCCTACAATGAGCAGTTCTTC.

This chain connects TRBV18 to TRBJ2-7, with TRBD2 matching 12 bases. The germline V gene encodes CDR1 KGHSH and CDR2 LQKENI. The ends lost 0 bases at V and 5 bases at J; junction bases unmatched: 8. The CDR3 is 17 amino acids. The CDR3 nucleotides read TGTGCCAGCTCACCACCGGGGGCGACTAGCGGGAGCAACGAGCAGTACTTC. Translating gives CASSPPGATSGSNEQYF.

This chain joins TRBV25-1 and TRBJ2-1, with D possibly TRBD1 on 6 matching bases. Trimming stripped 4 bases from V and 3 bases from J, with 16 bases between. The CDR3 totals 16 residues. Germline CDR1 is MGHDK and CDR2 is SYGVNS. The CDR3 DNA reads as TGTGCCAGCAGTGGTCCTTGGGACACCAACTACAATGAGCAGTTCTTC. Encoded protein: CASSGPWDTNYNEQFF.

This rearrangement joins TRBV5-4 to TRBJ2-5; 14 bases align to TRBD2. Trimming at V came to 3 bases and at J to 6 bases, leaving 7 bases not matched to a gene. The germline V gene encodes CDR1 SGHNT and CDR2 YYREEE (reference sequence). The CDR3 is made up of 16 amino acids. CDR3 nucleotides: TGTGCCAGCAGCTGGGGGACTAGCGGGAGTGGGAAGACCCAGTACTTC. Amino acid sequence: CASSWGTSGSGKTQYF.

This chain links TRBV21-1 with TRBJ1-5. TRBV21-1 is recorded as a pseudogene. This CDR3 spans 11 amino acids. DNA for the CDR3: TGTGCCAGCACCGTCCGTCAGCCCCAGCATTTT. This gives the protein CASTVRQPQHF.

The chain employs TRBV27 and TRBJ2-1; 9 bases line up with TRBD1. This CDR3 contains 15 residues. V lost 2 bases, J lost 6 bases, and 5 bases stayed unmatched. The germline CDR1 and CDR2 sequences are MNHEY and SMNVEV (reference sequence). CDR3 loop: CASSLEDRGINEQFF. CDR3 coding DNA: TGTGCCAGCAGTTTAGAGGACAGGGGTATCAATGAGCAGTTCTTC.

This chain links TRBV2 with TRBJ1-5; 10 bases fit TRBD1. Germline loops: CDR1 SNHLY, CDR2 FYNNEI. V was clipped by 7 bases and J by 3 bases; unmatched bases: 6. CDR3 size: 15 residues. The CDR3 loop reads CASNKGQGTNQPQHF. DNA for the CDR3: TGTGCCAGCAATAAGGGACAGGGGACCAATCAGCCCCAGCATTTT.

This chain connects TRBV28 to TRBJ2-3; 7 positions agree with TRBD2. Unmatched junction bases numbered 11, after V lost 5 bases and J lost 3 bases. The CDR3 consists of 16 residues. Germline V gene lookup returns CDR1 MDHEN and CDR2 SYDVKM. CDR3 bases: TGTGCCAGCAGTGGCAGGGTTGCGGGAGAGACAGATACGCAGTATTTT. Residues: CASSGRVAGETDTQYF.

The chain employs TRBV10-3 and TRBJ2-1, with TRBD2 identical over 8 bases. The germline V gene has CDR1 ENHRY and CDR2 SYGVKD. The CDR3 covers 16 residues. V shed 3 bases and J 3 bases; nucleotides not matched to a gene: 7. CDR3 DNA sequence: TGTGCCATCAGTGAAAGGGGACTAGGTAACTACAATGAGCAGTTCTTC. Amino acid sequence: CAISERGLGNYNEQFF.

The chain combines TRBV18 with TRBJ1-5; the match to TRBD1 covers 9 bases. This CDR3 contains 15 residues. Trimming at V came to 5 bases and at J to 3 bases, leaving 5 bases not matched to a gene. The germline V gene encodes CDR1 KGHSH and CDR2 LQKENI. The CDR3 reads CASSEQGASNQPQHF. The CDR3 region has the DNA TGTGCCAGCTCAGAACAGGGGGCGTCCAATCAGCCCCAGCATTTT.

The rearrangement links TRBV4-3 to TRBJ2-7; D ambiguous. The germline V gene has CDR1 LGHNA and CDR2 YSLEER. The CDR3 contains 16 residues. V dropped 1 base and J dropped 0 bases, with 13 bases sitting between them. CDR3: CASSQAPSLDSYEQYF. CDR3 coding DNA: TGCGCCAGCAGCCAAGCCCCGTCGTTAGACTCCTACGAGCAGTACTTC.

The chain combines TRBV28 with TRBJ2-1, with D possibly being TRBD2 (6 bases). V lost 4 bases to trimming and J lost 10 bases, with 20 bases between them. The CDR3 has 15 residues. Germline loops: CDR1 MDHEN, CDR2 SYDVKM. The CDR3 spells CASSSGVAEKPEQFF. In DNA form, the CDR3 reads TGTGCCAGCAGTTCCGGGGTAGCGGAGAAGCCAGAGCAGTTCTTC.

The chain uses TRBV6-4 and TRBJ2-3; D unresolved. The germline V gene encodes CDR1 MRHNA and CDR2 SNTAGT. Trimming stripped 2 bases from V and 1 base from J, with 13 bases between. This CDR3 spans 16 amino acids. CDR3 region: CASSDRGPRGTDTQYF. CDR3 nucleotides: TGTGCCAGCAGTGACCGTGGCCCCCGTGGCACAGATACGCAGTATTTT.

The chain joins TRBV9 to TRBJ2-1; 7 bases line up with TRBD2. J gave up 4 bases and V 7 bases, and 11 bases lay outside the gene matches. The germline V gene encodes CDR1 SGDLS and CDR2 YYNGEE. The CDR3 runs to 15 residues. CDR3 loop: CASAGLGGSYNEQFF. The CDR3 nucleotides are TGTGCCAGCGCGGGTTTGGGCGGGAGTTACAATGAGCAGTTCTTC. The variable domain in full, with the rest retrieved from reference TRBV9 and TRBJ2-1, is DSGVTQTPKHLITATGQRVTLRCSPRSGDLSVYWYQQSLDQGLQFLIQYYNGEERAKGNILERFSAQQFPDLHSELNLSSLELGDSALYFCASAGLGGSYNEQFFGPGTRLTVL.

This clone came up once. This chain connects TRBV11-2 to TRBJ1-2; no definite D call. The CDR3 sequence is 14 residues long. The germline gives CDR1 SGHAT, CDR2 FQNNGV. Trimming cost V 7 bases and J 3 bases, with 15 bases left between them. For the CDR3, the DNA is TGTGCCAGCACCTTGAGTCGACTTGACTATGGCTACACCTTC. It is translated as CASTLSRLDYGYTF. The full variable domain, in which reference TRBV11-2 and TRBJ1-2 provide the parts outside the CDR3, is EAGVAQSPRYKIIEKRQSVAFWCNPISGHATLYWYQQILGQGPKLLIQFQNNGVVDDSQLPKDRFSAERLKGVDSTLKIQPAKLEDSAVYLCASTLSRLDYGYTFGSGTRLTVV.

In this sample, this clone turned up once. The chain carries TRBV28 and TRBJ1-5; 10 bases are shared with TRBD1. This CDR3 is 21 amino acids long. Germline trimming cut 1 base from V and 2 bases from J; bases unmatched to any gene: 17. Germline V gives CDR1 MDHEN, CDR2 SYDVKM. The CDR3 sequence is CASSLSDRGRVGKFGNQPQHF. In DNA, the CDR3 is TGTGCCAGCAGTTTATCTGACAGGGGGCGAGTGGGTAAATTTGGCAATCAGCCCCAGCATTTT.

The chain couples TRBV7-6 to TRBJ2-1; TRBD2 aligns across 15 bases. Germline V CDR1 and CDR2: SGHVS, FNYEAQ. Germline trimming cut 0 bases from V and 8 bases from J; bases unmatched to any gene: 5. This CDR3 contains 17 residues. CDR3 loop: CASSLAWTSGRAHEQFF. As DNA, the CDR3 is TGTGCCAGCAGCTTAGCGTGGACTAGCGGGAGGGCCCATGAGCAGTTCTTC.

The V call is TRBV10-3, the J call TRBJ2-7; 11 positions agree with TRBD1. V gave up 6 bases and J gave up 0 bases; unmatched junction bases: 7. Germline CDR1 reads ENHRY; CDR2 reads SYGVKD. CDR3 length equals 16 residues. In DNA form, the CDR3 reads TGTGCCATCAGACGGGACAGGGGGACCAGCTCCTACGAGCAGTACTTC. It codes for CAIRRDRGTSSYEQYF.

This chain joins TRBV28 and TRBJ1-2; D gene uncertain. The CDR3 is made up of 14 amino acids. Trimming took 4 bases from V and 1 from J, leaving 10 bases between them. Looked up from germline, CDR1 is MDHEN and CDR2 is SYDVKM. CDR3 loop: CASSSSPLNYGYTF. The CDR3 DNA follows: TGTGCCAGCAGTTCCAGTCCACTTAACTATGGCTACACCTTC.

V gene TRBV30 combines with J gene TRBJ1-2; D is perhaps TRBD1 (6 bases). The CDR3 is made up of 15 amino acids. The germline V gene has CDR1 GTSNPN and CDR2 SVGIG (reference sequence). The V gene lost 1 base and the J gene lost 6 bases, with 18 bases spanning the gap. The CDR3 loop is CAWSARGAWRDGYTF. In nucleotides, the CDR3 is TGTGCCTGGAGTGCTCGGGGGGCCTGGAGGGATGGCTACACCTTC.

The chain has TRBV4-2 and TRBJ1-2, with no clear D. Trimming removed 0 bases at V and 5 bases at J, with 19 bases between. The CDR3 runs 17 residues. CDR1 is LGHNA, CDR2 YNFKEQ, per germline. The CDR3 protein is CASSQDVGPTRWYGYTF. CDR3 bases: TGTGCCAGCAGCCAAGATGTTGGGCCAACGCGATGGTATGGCTACACCTTC.

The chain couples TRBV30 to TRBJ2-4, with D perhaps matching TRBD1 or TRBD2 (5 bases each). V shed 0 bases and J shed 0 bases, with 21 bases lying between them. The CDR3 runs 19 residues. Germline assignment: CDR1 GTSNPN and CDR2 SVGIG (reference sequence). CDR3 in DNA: TGTGCCTGGAGTGTATCTGGGACCGTCTTTCCCCTAGCCAAAAACATTCAGTACTTC. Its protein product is CAWSVSGTVFPLAKNIQYF.

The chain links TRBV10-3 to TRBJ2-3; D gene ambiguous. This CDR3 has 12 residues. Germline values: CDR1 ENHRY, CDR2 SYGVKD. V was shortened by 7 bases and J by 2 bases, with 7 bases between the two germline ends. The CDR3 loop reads CAINSPTDTQYF. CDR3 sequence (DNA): TGTGCCATCAACAGTCCCACAGATACGCAGTATTTT.

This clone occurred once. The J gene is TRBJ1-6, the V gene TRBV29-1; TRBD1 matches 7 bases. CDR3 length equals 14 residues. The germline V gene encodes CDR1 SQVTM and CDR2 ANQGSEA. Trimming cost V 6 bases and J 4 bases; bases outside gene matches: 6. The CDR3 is CSVKTGYYNSPLHF. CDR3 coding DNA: TGCAGCGTCAAGACAGGGTATTATAATTCACCCCTCCACTTT.

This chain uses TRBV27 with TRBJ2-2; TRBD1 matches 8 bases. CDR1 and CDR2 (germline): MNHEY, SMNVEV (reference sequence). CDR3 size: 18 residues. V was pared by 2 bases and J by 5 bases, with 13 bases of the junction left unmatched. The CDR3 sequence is CASSLMGTGRMRTGELFF. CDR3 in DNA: TGTGCCAGCAGTTTAATGGGGACAGGTCGTATGAGGACCGGGGAGCTGTTTTTT.

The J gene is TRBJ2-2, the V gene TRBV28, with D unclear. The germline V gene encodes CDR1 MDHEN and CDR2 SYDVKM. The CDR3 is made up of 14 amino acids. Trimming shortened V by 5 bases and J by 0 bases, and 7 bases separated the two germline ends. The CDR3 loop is CASSGPPNTGELFF. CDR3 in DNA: TGTGCCAGCAGTGGACCGCCGAACACCGGGGAGCTGTTTTTT.

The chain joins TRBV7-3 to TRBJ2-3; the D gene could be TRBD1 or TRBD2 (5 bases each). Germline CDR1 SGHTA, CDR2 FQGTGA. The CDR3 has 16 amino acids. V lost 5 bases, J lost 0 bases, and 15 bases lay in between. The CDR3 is CASSSLGAGSTDTQYF. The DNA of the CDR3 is TGTGCCAGCAGCAGCCTCGGGGCGGGTAGCACAGATACGCAGTATTTT.

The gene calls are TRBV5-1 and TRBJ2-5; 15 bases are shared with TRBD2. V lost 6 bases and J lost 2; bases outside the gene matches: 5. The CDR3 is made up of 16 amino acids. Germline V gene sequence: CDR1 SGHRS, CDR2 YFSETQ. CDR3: CASTRGTSGRQETQYF. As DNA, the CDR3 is TGCGCCAGCACCCGGGGGACTAGCGGGAGGCAAGAGACCCAGTACTTC.

The CDR3 coding sequence is TGTGCCAGTAGTGGCGGGAGGGACACCGGGGAGCTGTTTTTT. Its protein is CASSGGRDTGELFF. The chain recombines TRBV19 with TRBJ2-2; TRBD2 matches 9 bases. CDR3 length: 14 amino acids. The V and J ends lost 5 bases and 3 bases, in that order; junction bases with no gene match: 1. Germline CDR1 LNHDA, CDR2 SQIVND (reference sequence).